Below, 30 T cell receptor beta chains from the same sample are listed, as sequenced in a study of blood T cell repertoires in COVID-19. Sequenced by immunoSEQ multiplex PCR; TCRdb stores in-frame clones only, minus some. This table has more than 65,000 clones, 84% appearing once. The sequenced material came from peripheral blood. These receptors all stem from a man over 45 with acute or convalescent COVID-19.

This chain links TRBV5-1 with TRBJ1-1, with 7 bases lining up with TRBD1. CDR3 length equals 15 residues. From germline, CDR1 is SGHRS and CDR2 YFSETQ. With V trimmed by 3 bases and J by 1 base, 6 bases remained unmatched. The CDR3 sequence is CASSSGDRGNTEAFF. The CDR3 nucleotides are TGCGCCAGCAGCTCGGGGGACAGAGGGAACACTGAAGCTTTCTTT.

The chain has TRBV6-5 and TRBJ2-2; D may be TRBD1 (6 bases). Looked up from germline, CDR1 is MNHEY and CDR2 is SVGAGI. The CDR3 totals 15 residues. Trimming removed 7 bases at V and 0 bases at J, with 12 bases between. The CDR3 spells CASKFTGTNTGELFF. The CDR3 coding sequence is TGTGCCAGCAAATTTACAGGGACGAACACCGGGGAGCTGTTTTTT.

This rearrangement joins TRBV9 to TRBJ2-1; 8 bases agree with TRBD1. The CDR3 is made up of 15 amino acids. Trimming cost V 0 bases and J 6 bases; bases outside gene matches: 5. Per the germline V gene, CDR1 is SGDLS and CDR2 is YYNGEE. CDR3 sequence (DNA): TGTGCCAGCAGCGTAGGGCAGGGGGCTGGCAATGAGCAGTTCTTC. It translates to CASSVGQGAGNEQFF.

This clone appeared a single time. The gene calls are TRBV6-5 and TRBJ1-1; D not certain. Germline values: CDR1 MNHEY, CDR2 SVGAGI. Deletions cut 0 bases from V and 5 bases from J, with 7 bases between. This CDR3 is 13 amino acids long. The CDR3 region has the DNA TGTGCCAGCAGTTACTCAGTGACAACTGAAGCTTTCTTT. This codes for CASSYSVTTEAFF.

The chain has TRBV7-9 and TRBJ2-1; tentatively, D is TRBD1 (7 bases). Germline lookup yields CDR1 SEHNR and CDR2 FQNEAQ (reference sequence). V dropped 1 base and J dropped 4 bases, with 23 bases sitting between them. The CDR3 has 19 amino acids. CDR3 sequence (DNA): TGTGCCAGCAGCTTAGGTATAGGGGGCGGGACAGCAGAATACAATGAGCAGTTCTTC. Residues: CASSLGIGGGTAEYNEQFF.

This clone was found a few times. The J gene is TRBJ1-5, the V gene TRBV5-1; TRBD1 aligns across 7 bases. Per the germline V gene, CDR1 is SGHRS and CDR2 is YFSETQ. The CDR3 length is 15 residues. Unmatched junction bases numbered 6, after V lost 0 bases and J lost 6 bases. The CDR3 DNA follows: TGCGCCAGCAGCTTGGAAGGGGGCCGTAGTCAGCCCCAGCATTTT. Its protein product is CASSLEGGRSQPQHF.

The genes are TRBV18 and TRBJ1-2, with 7 bases matching TRBD1. The CDR3 loop spans 15 amino acids. With 4 bases clipped from V and 4 bases from J, the junction kept 9 bases outside the gene matches. Germline values: CDR1 KGHSH, CDR2 LQKENI. CDR3 DNA sequence: TGTGCCAGCTCACTCCAGACAGGGTGGGGCTATGGCTACACCTTC. Its translation: CASSLQTGWGYGYTF.

The count of this clone is one. The V call is TRBV19, the J call TRBJ2-2, with a tentative D call TRBD1 (6 bases). Looked up from germline, CDR1 is LNHDA and CDR2 is SQIVND (reference sequence). V was trimmed by 4 bases and J by 2 bases, leaving 14 bases between them. CDR3 length: 16 amino acids. CDR3 DNA: TGTGCCAGTAGTACGATAGGACAGACAAACACCGGGGAGCTGTTTTTT. Translated: CASSTIGQTNTGELFF.

The chain joins TRBV6-5 to TRBJ2-1, with 7 bases aligning to TRBD1. From germline, CDR1 is MNHEY and CDR2 SVGAGI. There are 16 residues in the CDR3. With V trimmed by 4 bases and J by 7 bases, 13 bases remained unmatched. As DNA, the CDR3 is TGTGCCAGCAGTTCCCCCGGACCAACAGGGGTAAATGAGCAGTTCTTC. Residues: CASSSPGPTGVNEQFF.

The V and J genes are TRBV7-9 and TRBJ1-3; perhaps TRBD1 as D (5 bases). The CDR3 spans 14 residues. V was shortened by 5 bases and J by 4 bases, with 12 bases between the two germline ends. CDR1 and CDR2 (germline): SEHNR, FQNEAQ (reference sequence). The CDR3 nucleotides read TGTGCCAGCAGCCCCGGGACTCTCGGAAACACCATATATTTT. Translated: CASSPGTLGNTIYF.

The chain carries TRBV19 and TRBJ1-2; 7 bases are a match to TRBD1. The CDR3 extends over 13 amino acids. With V trimmed by 6 bases and J by 9 bases, 10 bases remained unmatched. In germline, CDR1 is LNHDA, CDR2 SQIVND (reference sequence). The CDR3 reads CASSKPGTESYTF. Written as DNA, the CDR3 is TGTGCCAGTAGCAAACCCGGGACAGAGAGCTACACCTTC.

This clone is a singleton in its sample. The chain employs TRBV6-5 and TRBJ1-4, with 7 positions matching TRBD1. Per germline, CDR1 MNHEY and CDR2 SVGAGI. V gave up 5 bases and J gave up 3 bases; unmatched junction bases: 6. The CDR3 extends over 15 amino acids. The CDR3 loop is CASSRQGTANEKLFF. CDR3 DNA: TGTGCCAGCAGTCGACAGGGTACCGCTAATGAAAAACTGTTTTTT.

The chain combines TRBV19 with TRBJ2-3; TRBD2 agrees at 10 bases. The junction had 7 bases not matched to a gene; V was cut back by 5 bases and J by 2 bases. CDR1 is LNHDA and CDR2 is SQIVND in the germline V gene (reference sequence). The CDR3 runs to 16 residues. Written as DNA, the CDR3 is TGTGCCAGTAGTGGCCGACTAGCGGGCGCCACAGATACGCAGTATTTT. Protein: CASSGRLAGATDTQYF.

The count of this clone is one. The V call is TRBV11-2, the J call TRBJ1-3; no clear D. This CDR3 spans 13 amino acids. CDR1 and CDR2 (germline): SGHAT, FQNNGV. Trimming stripped 5 bases from V and 5 bases from J, with 10 bases between. CDR3 sequence reads: CASSPESRNTIYF. CDR3 nucleotides: TGTGCCAGCAGCCCAGAATCGAGAAACACCATATATTTT.

The rearrangement links TRBV9 to TRBJ1-4, with 11 positions matching TRBD1. With V trimmed by 4 bases and J by 4 bases, 15 bases remained unmatched. CDR1 is SGDLS and CDR2 is YYNGEE in the germline V gene. The CDR3 runs 19 residues. CDR3 residues: CASSPRDRGVAIGNEKLFF. CDR3 bases: TGTGCCAGCAGCCCCAGGGACAGGGGGGTGGCCATAGGTAATGAAAAACTGTTTTTT.

The chain is built from TRBV24-1 and TRBJ2-3, with 8 bases fitting TRBD2. CDR1 KGHDR and CDR2 SFDVKD come from the germline V gene. There are 13 residues in the CDR3. V trimming: 4 bases; J trimming: 8 bases; junction bases outside the gene matches: 4. The CDR3 is CATSDGGGSTQYF. DNA for the CDR3: TGTGCCACCAGTGACGGGGGGGGAAGTACGCAGTATTTT.

V gene TRBV4-1 combines with J gene TRBJ2-1, with 7 bases aligning to TRBD2. The length of the CDR3 is 14 residues. CDR1 is MGHRA, CDR2 YSYEKL, per germline. The V and J ends lost 2 bases and 9 bases, in that order; junction bases with no gene match: 7. CDR3 sequence reads: CASSQRVGGTEQFF. Here the CDR3 DNA reads TGCGCCAGCAGCCAACGAGTGGGGGGGACTGAGCAGTTCTTC.

A single count supports this clone. The chain combines TRBV7-9 with TRBJ2-2, with a tentative D call TRBD1 (5 bases). The CDR3 loop spans 15 amino acids. CDR1 and CDR2 (germline): SEHNR, FQNEAQ (reference sequence). Trimming cost V 3 bases and J 0 bases, with 8 bases left between them. The CDR3 DNA reads TGTGCCAGCAGCTTGTCGACAGCGAACACCGGGGAGCTGTTTTTT. It yields the protein CASSLSTANTGELFF.

The chain recombines TRBV24-1 with TRBJ2-1, with D possibly being TRBD1 (5 bases). Between the trimmed V and J ends, which lost 4 bases and 0 bases, there was a span of 9 bases. Per germline, CDR1 KGHDR and CDR2 SFDVKD. The CDR3 is 15 residues long. The CDR3 region has the DNA TGTGCCACCAGTGAATCCGACAGCTCCTACAATGAGCAGTTCTTC. Translation: CATSESDSSYNEQFF.

The J gene is TRBJ1-3, the V gene TRBV28; D is possibly TRBD1 (5 bases). There are 15 residues in the CDR3. V was shortened by 6 bases and J by 0 bases, with 12 bases between the two germline ends. Germline CDR1 and CDR2: MDHEN and SYDVKM. CDR3 protein: CASSRSGGSGNTIYF. The CDR3 DNA sequence: TGTGCCAGCAGCCGCTCGGGGGGCTCTGGAAACACCATATATTTT.

This chain links TRBV11-1 with TRBJ2-1; 7 bases agree with TRBD1. Germline V lookup: CDR1 SGHAT, CDR2 FQDESV (reference sequence). The CDR3 covers 15 residues. Trimming took 1 base from V and 5 from J; bases not matched to a gene: 5. As DNA, the CDR3 is TGTGCCAGCAGCTTAGGGACAGGAAGGGACAATGAGCAGTTCTTC. Translated: CASSLGTGRDNEQFF.

V and J are TRBV7-2 and TRBJ2-7, with D maybe TRBD2 (5 bases). CDR1 SGHTA and CDR2 FQGNSA come from the germline V gene. V lost 5 bases, J lost 3 bases, and 14 bases lay in between. The CDR3 consists of 14 residues. Here the CDR3 DNA reads TGTGCCAGCAGCCCGAGGGCTACCTTCTACGAGCAGTACTTC. Translating it yields CASSPRATFYEQYF.

The CDR3 DNA is TGTGCCAGCAGCCAGACAGGCTCTGGAAACACCATATATTTT. Its translation is CASSQTGSGNTIYF. The rearrangement uses TRBV11-2 and TRBJ1-3; D is possibly TRBD1 (6 bases). This CDR3 is built from 14 residues. From germline, CDR1 is SGHAT and CDR2 FQNNGV. V was cut by 5 bases and J by 0 bases, with 8 bases left in between.

In its sample, this clone was seen once. The chain links TRBV27 to TRBJ2-7; TRBD2 matches at 14 bases. This CDR3 has 15 amino acids. Germline CDR1 MNHEY, CDR2 SMNVEV (reference sequence). V lost 7 bases to trimming and J lost 1 base; unmatched junction nucleotides: 3. DNA for the CDR3: TGTGCCAGCACCCGGACTAGCGGGAGGTCCTACGAGCAGTACTTC. Translating it yields CASTRTSGRSYEQYF.

This chain links TRBV4-3 with TRBJ1-1; TRBD1 matches at 9 bases. This CDR3 comprises 13 residues. CDR1 LGHNA and CDR2 YSLEER come from the germline V gene. The V and J ends lost 3 bases and 7 bases, in that order; junction bases with no gene match: 3. The CDR3 coding sequence is TGCGCCAGCAGCCAGGGGACAGGGAATGAAGCTTTCTTT. This translates into CASSQGTGNEAFF.

The CDR3 protein is CASTIRQPNTEAFF. The CDR3 nucleotides read TGTGCCAGCACCATCCGACAGCCGAACACTGAAGCTTTCTTT. The V and J genes are TRBV6-5 and TRBJ1-1; possibly TRBD1 for D (5 bases). The CDR3 runs 14 residues. Looked up from germline, CDR1 is MNHEY and CDR2 is SVGAGI. With 7 bases removed from V and 1 base from J, the gap between germline ends came to 13 bases.

The chain recombines TRBV6-5 with TRBJ1-1; a possible D gene is TRBD1 (5 bases). The CDR3 spans 15 residues. Germline V gene sequence: CDR1 MNHEY, CDR2 SVGAGI. V was pared by 0 bases and J by 1 base, with 9 bases between. As DNA, the CDR3 is TGTGCCAGCAGTTACTCGACAGATTCGAACACTGAAGCTTTCTTT. This codes for CASSYSTDSNTEAFF.

Here the CDR3 DNA reads TGTGCCAGCAGCCAAGATTATCGGGGGGCAAGGGATACGCAGTATTTT. It specifies CASSQDYRGARDTQYF. The chain combines TRBV4-2 with TRBJ2-3, with D possibly matching TRBD2 (7 bases). Germline CDR1 LGHNA, CDR2 YNFKEQ. The CDR3 covers 16 residues. Between the trimmed V and J ends, which lost 0 bases and 6 bases, there was a span of 16 bases.

The J gene is TRBJ1-1, the V gene TRBV28; weak D call: TRBD1 (5 bases). The length of the CDR3 is 14 residues. In germline, CDR1 is MDHEN, CDR2 SYDVKM. V shed 3 bases and J shed 5 bases, with 13 bases lying between them. CDR3 region: CASSFWQGITEAFF. CDR3 sequence (DNA): TGTGCCAGCAGTTTCTGGCAGGGCATAACTGAAGCTTTCTTT.

This clone appeared a single time. This chain connects TRBV30 to TRBJ2-1, with D perhaps TRBD1 (6 bases). Per germline, CDR1 GTSNPN and CDR2 SVGIG (reference sequence). The V gene lost 0 bases and the J gene lost 4 bases, with 13 bases spanning the gap. This CDR3 spans 15 amino acids. CDR3 amino acids: CAWSVRDTIYNEQFF. CDR3 nucleotides: TGTGCCTGGAGTGTAAGGGACACCATATACAATGAGCAGTTCTTC.